Described below is a single T cell receptor beta chain sequence and its context. Here immunoSEQ multiplex PCR was the method, and the copy in TCRdb shows in-frame clones only, minus some. The sample has approximately 2.5 million clones, over 85% seen once. The data were taken from a study of shared clonotypes between healthy human individuals. The CDR3 has 14 residues. Per germline, CDR1 SGHTA and CDR2 FQGNSA. V was clipped by 1 base and J by 6 bases, with 12 bases between them. V gene TRBV7-2 combines with J gene TRBJ1-1, with D possibly matching TRBD1 (5 bases). The source of this sequence is a man between 18 and 35 years old in good health. Sequenced sample: naive CD4+ T cells sorted from blood. Subset reported: CD45RA+ positively selected. For the CDR3, the DNA is TGTGCCAGCAGCTTAGGGGGCGTCAGGTCTGAAGCTTTCTTT. The encoded protein is CASSLGGVRSEAFF.